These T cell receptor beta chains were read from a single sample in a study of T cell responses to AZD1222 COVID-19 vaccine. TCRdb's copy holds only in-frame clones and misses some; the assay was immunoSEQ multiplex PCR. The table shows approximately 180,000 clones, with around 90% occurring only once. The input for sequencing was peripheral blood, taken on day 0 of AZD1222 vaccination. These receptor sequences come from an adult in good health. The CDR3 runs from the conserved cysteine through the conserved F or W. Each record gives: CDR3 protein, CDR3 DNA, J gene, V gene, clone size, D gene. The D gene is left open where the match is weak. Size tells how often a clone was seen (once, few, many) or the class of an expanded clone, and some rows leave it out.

CASSPLRARNSPLHF	TGTGCCAGCAGTCCTCTCAGGGCTAGGAATTCACCCCTCCACTTT	TRBJ1-6	TRBV2	few	.
CASSQEEHNEQFF	TGTGCCAGCAGCCAAGAAGAACACAATGAGCAGTTCTTC	TRBJ2-1	TRBV3-1/TRBV3-2	.	.
CASSLVVGGGDTEAFF	TGTGCCAGCAGCTTGGTTGTGGGGGGAGGGGACACTGAAGCTTTCTTT	TRBJ1-1	TRBV5-4	.	.
CASTYAGTGVYGYTF	TGTGCCAGCACGTATGCCGGGACAGGGGTCTATGGCTACACCTTC	TRBJ1-2	TRBV18	.	TRBD1
CATLGPQGRNEQFF	TGTGCCACCTTAGGTCCACAGGGGCGCAATGAGCAGTTCTTC	TRBJ2-1	TRBV6-6	once	TRBD1
CALPSGPNEQYF	TGTGCCTTACCGAGCGGGCCAAACGAGCAGTACTTC	TRBJ2-7	TRBV7-9	.	.
CASSEAIGSPLHF	TGTGCCAGCAGTGAAGCGATCGGTTCACCCCTCCACTTT	TRBJ1-6	TRBV6-1	.	.
CASSHSSYNEQFF	TGTGCCAGCAGCCATAGCTCCTACAATGAGCAGTTCTTC	TRBJ2-1	TRBV3-1/TRBV3-2	.	.
CASSLWGRQVVPRQYF	TGTGCCAGCAGTTTATGGGGTCGCCAGGTAGTTCCACGGCAGTACTTC	TRBJ2-7	TRBV28	.	.
CASSSLRQGINYGYTF	TGTGCCAGCAGTTCCCTACGACAGGGAATTAACTATGGCTACACCTTC	TRBJ1-2	TRBV28	.	TRBD1
CAWSPRTGDTQHF	TGTGCCTGGAGCCCCAGGACAGGGGATACCCAGCATTTT	TRBJ1-5	TRBV30	.	TRBD1
CASSTLSFGRNLQGANYGYTF	TGTGCCAGCAGCACCCTGTCCTTCGGGAGAAACCTTCAGGGGGCAAACTATGGCTACACCTTC	TRBJ1-2	TRBV6-6	.	TRBD1
CASSQLRTGRETQYF	TGTGCCAGCAGTCAACTTCGGACAGGCCGAGAGACCCAGTACTTC	TRBJ2-5	TRBV6-5	.	TRBD1
CASSQTGSGNTIYF	TGTGCCAGCAGCCAGACAGGGTCGGGAAACACCATATATTTT	TRBJ1-3	TRBV6-5	.	TRBD1
CASSPPSRPLHF	TGTGCCAGCAGCCCCCCCTCGAGGCCCCTCCACTTT	TRBJ1-6	TRBV12-3/TRBV12-4	.	.
CASSLSPVDEQFF	TGTGCCAGCAGCTTATCCCCGGTGGATGAGCAGTTCTTC	TRBJ2-1	TRBV7-3	.	.
CASSTRDYQPQHF	TGTGCCAGCAGCACCAGGGACTATCAGCCCCAGCATTTT	TRBJ1-5	TRBV7-2	.	.
CASSVGPGGLAKNIQYF	TGTGCCAGCAGCGTGGGGCCGGGCGGCCTAGCCAAAAACATTCAGTACTTC	TRBJ2-4	TRBV9	.	.
CAWSVLYSGRARRSDYEQYF	TGTGCCTGGAGTGTACTTTATAGCGGGAGGGCCCGCAGGAGTGATTACGAGCAGTACTTC	TRBJ2-7	TRBV30	.	TRBD2
CASRDSSYNEQFF	TGTGCCAGCAGGGACAGTAGTTACAATGAGCAGTTCTTC	TRBJ2-1	TRBV6-5	.	.
CASSPPLIGDRNTGELFF	TGTGCCAGCTCACCACCCCTGATTGGGGACAGGAACACCGGGGAGCTGTTTTTT	TRBJ2-2	TRBV18	.	TRBD1
CATRRRTGELGYTF	TGTGCCACCAGGCGGAGGACAGGCGAGCTTGGCTACACCTTC	TRBJ1-2	TRBV15	few	TRBD1
CASSIDYQEQFF	TGTGCCAGCAGCATCGACTACCAAGAGCAGTTCTTC	TRBJ2-1	TRBV7-9	.	.
CASSQAGGHPSYEQYF	TGTGCCAGCAGCCAAGCAGGGGGACATCCCTCCTACGAGCAGTACTTC	TRBJ2-7	TRBV4-2	once	TRBD1
CASSLVGTSGLYEQYF	TGTGCCAGCAGCTTAGTTGGGACTAGCGGACTATACGAGCAGTACTTC	TRBJ2-7	TRBV11-2	once	TRBD2
CASSLRAGVGEQYF	TGTGCCAGCAGCTTAAGAGCAGGGGTCGGCGAGCAGTACTTC	TRBJ2-7	TRBV7-3	.	.
CASSSLPLRYGYTF	TGTGCCAGCAGTTCCCTACCCCTAAGGTATGGCTACACCTTC	TRBJ1-2	TRBV27	.	.
CASRLQETQYF	TGTGCCAGCAGACTCCAAGAGACCCAGTACTTC	TRBJ2-5	TRBV28	.	.
CASSRRGAGTGTDTQYF	TGTGCCAGCAGCCGACGGGGGGCCGGGACGGGCACAGATACGCAGTATTTT	TRBJ2-3	TRBV11-3	.	.
CATSDFGSGVNPNEQFF	TGTGCCACCAGTGATTTTGGATCAGGGGTGAACCCCAATGAGCAGTTCTTC	TRBJ2-1	TRBV24-1	.	.
CASSLAFGQFEQYF	TGTGCCAGCAGCTTAGCCTTCGGGCAGTTCGAGCAGTACTTC	TRBJ2-7	TRBV7-9	.	.
CASSERGQEGLQFF	TGTGCCAGCAGTGAACGTGGGCAGGAGGGATTGCAGTTCTTC	TRBJ2-1	TRBV6-1	.	.